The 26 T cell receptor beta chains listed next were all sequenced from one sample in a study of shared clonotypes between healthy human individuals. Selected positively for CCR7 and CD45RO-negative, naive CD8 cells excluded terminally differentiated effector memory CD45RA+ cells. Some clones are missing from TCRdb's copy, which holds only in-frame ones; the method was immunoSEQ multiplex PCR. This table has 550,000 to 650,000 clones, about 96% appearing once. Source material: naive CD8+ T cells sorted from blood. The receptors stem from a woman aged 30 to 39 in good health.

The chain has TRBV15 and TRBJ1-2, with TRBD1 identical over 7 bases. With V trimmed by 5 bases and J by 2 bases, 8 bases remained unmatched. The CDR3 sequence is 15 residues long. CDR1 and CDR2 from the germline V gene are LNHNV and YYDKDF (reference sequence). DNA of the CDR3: TGTGCCACCAGCGCGCTTCCACAGGGGAACTATGGCTACACCTTC. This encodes CATSALPQGNYGYTF.

CDR3 bases: TGTGCCAGCAGCCCCGGGGGATATGGCTACACCTTC. Translating it yields CASSPGGYGYTF. This chain links TRBV13 with TRBJ1-2; TRBD1 might be the D (5 bases). Germline V lookup: CDR1 PRHDT, CDR2 FYEKMQ (reference sequence). V shed 5 bases and J shed 5 bases, with 9 bases lying between them. The CDR3 sequence is 12 residues long.

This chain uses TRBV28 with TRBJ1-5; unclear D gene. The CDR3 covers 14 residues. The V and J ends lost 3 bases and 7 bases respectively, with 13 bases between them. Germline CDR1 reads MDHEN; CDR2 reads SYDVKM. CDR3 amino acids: CASSFALKGQPQHF. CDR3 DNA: TGTGCCAGCAGTTTCGCCCTCAAAGGGCAGCCCCAGCATTTT.

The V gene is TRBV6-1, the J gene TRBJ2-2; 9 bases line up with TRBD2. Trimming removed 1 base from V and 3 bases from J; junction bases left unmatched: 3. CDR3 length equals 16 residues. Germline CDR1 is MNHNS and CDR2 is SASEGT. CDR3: CASSEELAGYTGELFF. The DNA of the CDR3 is TGTGCCAGCAGTGAAGAGCTAGCGGGGTACACCGGGGAGCTGTTTTTT.

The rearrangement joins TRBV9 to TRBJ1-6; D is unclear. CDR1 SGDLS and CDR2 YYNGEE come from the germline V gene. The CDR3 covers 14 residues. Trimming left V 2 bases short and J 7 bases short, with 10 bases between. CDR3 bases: TGTGCCAGCAGCGTCGTAATGGACAATTCACCCCTCCACTTT. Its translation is CASSVVMDNSPLHF.

Written as DNA, the CDR3 is TGTGCCAGCACCCCGGGGGGCTCCTACAATGAGCAGTTCTTC. Translated: CASTPGGSYNEQFF. The J gene is TRBJ2-1, the V gene TRBV27; the match to TRBD2 covers 7 bases. Per germline, CDR1 MNHEY and CDR2 SMNVEV (reference sequence). This CDR3 spans 14 amino acids. V was pared by 7 bases and J by 0 bases, with 3 bases of the junction left unmatched.

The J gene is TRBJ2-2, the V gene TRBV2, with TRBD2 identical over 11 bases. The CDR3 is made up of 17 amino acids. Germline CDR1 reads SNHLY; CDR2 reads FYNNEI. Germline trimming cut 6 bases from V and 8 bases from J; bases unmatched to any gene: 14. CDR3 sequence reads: CASSARTSGSGRGELFF. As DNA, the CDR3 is TGTGCCAGCAGCGCAAGAACTAGCGGGAGTGGTCGAGGGGAGCTGTTTTTT.

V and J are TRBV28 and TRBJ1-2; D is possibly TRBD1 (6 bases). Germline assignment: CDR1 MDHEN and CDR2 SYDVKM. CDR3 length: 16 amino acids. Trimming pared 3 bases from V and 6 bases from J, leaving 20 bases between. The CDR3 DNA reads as TGTGCCAGCAGTTTTCGTCTCGGGGGGGCGAACGATGGCTACACCTTC. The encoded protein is CASSFRLGGANDGYTF.

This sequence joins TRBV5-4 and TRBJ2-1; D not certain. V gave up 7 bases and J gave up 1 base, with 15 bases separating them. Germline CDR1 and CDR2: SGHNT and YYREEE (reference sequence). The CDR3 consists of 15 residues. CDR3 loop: CASRTVPGSYNEQFF. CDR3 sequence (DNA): TGTGCCAGCCGGACCGTTCCCGGGTCCTACAATGAGCAGTTCTTC.

The CDR3 nucleotides are TGTGCCAGCAGCGTAGACCGGGGGGAGACCCAGTACTTC. This gives the protein CASSVDRGETQYF. The chain is built from TRBV9 and TRBJ2-5, with TRBD2 as a possible D gene (6 bases). V lost 0 bases to trimming and J lost 5 bases, with 8 bases between them. CDR1 SGDLS and CDR2 YYNGEE come from the germline V gene. The CDR3 runs to 13 residues.

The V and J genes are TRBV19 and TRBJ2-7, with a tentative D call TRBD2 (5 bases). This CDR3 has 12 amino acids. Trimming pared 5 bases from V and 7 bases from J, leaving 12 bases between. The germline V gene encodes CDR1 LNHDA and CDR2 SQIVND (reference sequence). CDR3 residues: CASSQGLFEQYF. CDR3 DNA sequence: TGTGCCAGTAGTCAAGGACTGTTTGAGCAGTACTTC. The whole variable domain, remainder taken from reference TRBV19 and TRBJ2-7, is DGGITQSPKYLFRKEGQNVTLSCEQNLNHDAMYWYRQDPGQGLRLIYYSQIVNDFQKGDIAEGYSVSREKKESFPLTVTSAQKNPTAFYLCASSQGLFEQYFGPGTRLTVT.

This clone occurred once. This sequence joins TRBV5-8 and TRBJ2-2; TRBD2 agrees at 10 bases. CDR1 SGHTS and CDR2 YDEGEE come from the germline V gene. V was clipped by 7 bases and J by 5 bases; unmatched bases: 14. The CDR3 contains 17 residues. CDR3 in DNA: TGTGCCAGCGGGATATTCCCTAGCGGGAGTTTAACCGGGGAGCTGTTTTTT. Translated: CASGIFPSGSLTGELFF.

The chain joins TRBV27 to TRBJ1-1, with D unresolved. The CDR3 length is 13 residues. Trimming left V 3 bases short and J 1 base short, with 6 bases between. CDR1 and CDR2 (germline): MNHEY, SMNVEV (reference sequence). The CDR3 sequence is CASSLKANTEAFF. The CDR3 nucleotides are TGTGCCAGCAGTTTGAAAGCGAACACTGAAGCTTTCTTT.

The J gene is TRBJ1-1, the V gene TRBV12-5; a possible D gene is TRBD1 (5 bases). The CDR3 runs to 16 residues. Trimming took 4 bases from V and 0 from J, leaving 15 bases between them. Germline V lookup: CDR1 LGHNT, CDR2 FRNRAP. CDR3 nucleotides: TGTGCTAGTGGTTGTGGGAGGAGGGGCTTGAACACTGAAGCTTTCTTT. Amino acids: CASGCGRRGLNTEAFF. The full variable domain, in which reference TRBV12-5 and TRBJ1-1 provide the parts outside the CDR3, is DARVTQTPRHKVTEMGQEVTMRCQPILGHNTVFWYRQTMMQGLELLAYFRNRAPLDDSGMPKDRFSAEMPDATLATLKIQPSEPRDSAVYFCASGCGRRGLNTEAFFGQGTRLTVV.

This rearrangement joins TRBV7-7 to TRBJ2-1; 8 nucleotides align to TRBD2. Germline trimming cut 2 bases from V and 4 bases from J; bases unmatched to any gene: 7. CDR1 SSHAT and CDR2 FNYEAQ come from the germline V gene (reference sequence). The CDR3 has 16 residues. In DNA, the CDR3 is TGTGCCAGCAGCTTACGGGCTAGCGGGCCTTACAATGAGCAGTTCTTC. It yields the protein CASSLRASGPYNEQFF.

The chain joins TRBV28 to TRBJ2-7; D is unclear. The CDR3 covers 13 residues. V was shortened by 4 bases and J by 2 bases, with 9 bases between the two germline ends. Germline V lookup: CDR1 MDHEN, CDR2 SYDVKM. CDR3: CASSSPLTYEQYF. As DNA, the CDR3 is TGTGCCAGCAGTTCCCCCCTGACCTACGAGCAGTACTTC. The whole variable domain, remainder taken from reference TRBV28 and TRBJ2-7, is DVKVTQSSRYLVKRTGEKVFLECVQDMDHENMFWYRQDPGLGLRLIYFSYDVKMKEKGDIPEGYSVSREKKERFSLILESASTNQTSMYLCASSSPLTYEQYFGPGTRLTVT.

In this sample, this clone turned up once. DNA for the CDR3: TGCGCCAGCAGTCAATTGATCTCTGGGTGGAATGAGCAGTTCTTC. This codes for CASSQLISGWNEQFF. This rearrangement joins TRBV23-1 to TRBJ2-1; the D is unclear. TRBV23-1 qualifies as an ORF whose function is uncertain. Trimming stripped 1 base from V and 7 bases from J, with 14 bases between. The CDR3 is 15 amino acids.

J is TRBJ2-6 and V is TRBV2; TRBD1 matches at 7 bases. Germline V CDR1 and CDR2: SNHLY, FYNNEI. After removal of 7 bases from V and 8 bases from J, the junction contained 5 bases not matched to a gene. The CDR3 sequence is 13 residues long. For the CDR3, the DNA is TGTGCCAGCACCGGGGACAGTTCCAACGTCCTGACTTTC. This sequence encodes CASTGDSSNVLTF.

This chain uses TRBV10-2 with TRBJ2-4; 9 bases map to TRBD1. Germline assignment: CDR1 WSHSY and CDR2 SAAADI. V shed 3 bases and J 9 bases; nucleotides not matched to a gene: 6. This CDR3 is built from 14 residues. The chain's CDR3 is CASSDQDRGGIQYF. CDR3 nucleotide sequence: TGCGCCAGCAGTGATCAAGACAGGGGGGGCATTCAGTACTTC.

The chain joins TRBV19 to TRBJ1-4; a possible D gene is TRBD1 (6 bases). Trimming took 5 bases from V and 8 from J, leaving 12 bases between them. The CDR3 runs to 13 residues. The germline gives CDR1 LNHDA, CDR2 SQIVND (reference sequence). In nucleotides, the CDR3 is TGTGCCAGTAGTCCCTGGGGGGGCGAAAAACTGTTTTTT. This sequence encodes CASSPWGGEKLFF.

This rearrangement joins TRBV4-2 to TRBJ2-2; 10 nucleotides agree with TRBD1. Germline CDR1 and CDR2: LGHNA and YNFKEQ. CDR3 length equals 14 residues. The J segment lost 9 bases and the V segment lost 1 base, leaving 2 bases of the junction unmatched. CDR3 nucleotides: TGTGCCAGCAGCCAAGGACAGGGGGCCAGGGAGCTGTTTTTT. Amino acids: CASSQGQGARELFF.

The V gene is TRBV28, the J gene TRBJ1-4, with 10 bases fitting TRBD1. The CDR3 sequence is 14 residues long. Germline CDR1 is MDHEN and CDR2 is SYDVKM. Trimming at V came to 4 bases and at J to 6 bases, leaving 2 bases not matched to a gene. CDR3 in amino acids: CASSWTGGDEKLFF. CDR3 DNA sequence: TGTGCCAGCAGTTGGACAGGGGGAGATGAAAAACTGTTTTTT. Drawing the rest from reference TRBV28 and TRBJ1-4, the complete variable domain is DVKVTQSSRYLVKRTGEKVFLECVQDMDHENMFWYRQDPGLGLRLIYFSYDVKMKEKGDIPEGYSVSREKKERFSLILESASTNQTSMYLCASSWTGGDEKLFFGSGTQLSVL.

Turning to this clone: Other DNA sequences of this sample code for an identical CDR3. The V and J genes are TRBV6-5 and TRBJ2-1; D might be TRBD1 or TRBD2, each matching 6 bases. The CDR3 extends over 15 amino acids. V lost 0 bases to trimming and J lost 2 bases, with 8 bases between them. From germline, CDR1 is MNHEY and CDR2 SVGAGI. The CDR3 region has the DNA TGTGCCAGCAGTTACTCCGGGGGCACCTACAATGAGCAGTTCTTC. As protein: CASSYSGGTYNEQFF.

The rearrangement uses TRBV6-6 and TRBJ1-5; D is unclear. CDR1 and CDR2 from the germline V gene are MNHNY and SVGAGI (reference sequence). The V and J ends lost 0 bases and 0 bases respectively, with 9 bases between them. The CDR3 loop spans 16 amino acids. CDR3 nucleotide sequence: TGTGCCAGCAGTTACTCGATGTGGTATAGCAATCAGCCCCAGCATTTT. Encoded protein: CASSYSMWYSNQPQHF.

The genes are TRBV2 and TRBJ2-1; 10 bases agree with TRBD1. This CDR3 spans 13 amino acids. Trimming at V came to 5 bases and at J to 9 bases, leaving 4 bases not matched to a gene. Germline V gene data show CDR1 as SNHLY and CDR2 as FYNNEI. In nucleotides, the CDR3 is TGTGCCAGCAGTACGGGACAGGGGTTTGAGCAGTTCTTC. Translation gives CASSTGQGFEQFF.

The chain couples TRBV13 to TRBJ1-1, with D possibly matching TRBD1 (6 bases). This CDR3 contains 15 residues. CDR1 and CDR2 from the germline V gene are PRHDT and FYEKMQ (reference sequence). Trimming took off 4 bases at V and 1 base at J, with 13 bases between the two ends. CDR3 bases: TGTGCCAGCAGCTCCCGGGACAACACGAACACTGAAGCTTTCTTT. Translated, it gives CASSSRDNTNTEAFF. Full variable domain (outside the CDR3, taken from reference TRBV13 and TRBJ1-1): AAGVIQSPRHLIKEKRETATLKCYPIPRHDTVYWYQQGPGQDPQFLISFYEKMQSDKGSIPDRFSAQQFSDYHSELNMSSLELGDSALYFCASSSRDNTNTEAFFGQGTRLTVV.